One sample yielded the 22 T cell receptor beta chains listed below, sequenced in a study of T cells in Graves' hyperthyroidism and ophthalmopathy. RNA transcripts served as the template for amplifying TCR beta CDR3 regions. A first-round RT-PCR of the TCR CDR3 used the HTBI primer set. A single record per CDR3 protein comes from TCRdb applying MiXCR to the multiplex PCR reads. Among about 770,000 distinct CDR3 sequences listed, roughly a sixth were seen once. Sequenced input: blood. The source of these receptors is a woman aged 50 to 60 with Graves' hyperthyroidism that later progressed to Graves' ophthalmopathy.

Comments on this clonotype: This clone may be a read error of a much larger clone one base away. V is TRBV7-9 and J is TRBJ1-1; the D gene is possibly TRBD1 (5 bases). Trimming took off 8 bases at V and 2 bases at J, with 18 bases between the two ends. Germline V lookup: CDR1 SEHNR, CDR2 FQNEAQ (reference sequence). This CDR3 comprises 15 residues. CDR3 DNA: TGTGCCAGCCTTAGAGCGGGGGATCCAAACACTGAAGCTTTCTTT. Translation gives CASLRAGDPNTEAFF.

At least ten counts were recorded for this clonotype. This sequence joins TRBV11-2 and TRBJ2-3; D remains unclear. The CDR3 covers 12 residues. Trimming cost V 1 base and J 5 bases, with 4 bases left between them. The germline CDR1 and CDR2 sequences are SGHAT and FQNNGV. CDR3 loop: CASSLVEDTQYF. The CDR3, as DNA: TGTGCCAGCAGCTTAGTGGAAGATACGCAGTATTTT.

This clonotype was picked up many times. The rearrangement uses TRBV5-1 and TRBJ1-6; 7 nucleotides line up with TRBD1. The CDR3 consists of 16 residues. The germline gives CDR1 SGHRS, CDR2 YFSETQ. V lost 7 bases and J lost 0; bases outside the gene matches: 7. CDR3 nucleotide sequence: TGCGCCAGCGCAGGGGACAGCAGCTCCTATAATTCACCCCTCCACTTT. As protein: CASAGDSSSYNSPLHF.

In its sample, this clonotype was seen a few times. V gene TRBV5-1 combines with J gene TRBJ1-1, with a tentative D call TRBD1 (6 bases). V lost 5 bases to trimming and J lost 1 base, with 15 bases between them. Per the germline V gene, CDR1 is SGHRS and CDR2 is YFSETQ. The CDR3 runs 15 residues. The CDR3 DNA follows: TGCGCCAGCAGAATAATCGGACAGTCGAACACTGAAGCTTTCTTT. Its protein is CASRIIGQSNTEAFF.

CDR3 protein: CASTYGQGNTIYF. CDR3 coding DNA: TGTGCCAGCACCTACGGTCAGGGGAACACCATATATTTT. The rearrangement links TRBV6-1 to TRBJ1-3; D might be TRBD1 (6 bases). CDR1 MNHNS and CDR2 SASEGT come from the germline V gene. V lost 7 bases and J lost 7, with 14 bases in between. CDR3 length equals 13 residues.

The chain joins TRBV9 to TRBJ1-6; D might be TRBD1 (5 bases). This CDR3 region has 17 residues. V was shortened by 2 bases and J by 3 bases, with 15 bases between the two germline ends. CDR1 SGDLS and CDR2 YYNGEE come from the germline V gene. The CDR3, as DNA: TGTGCCAGCAGCGTTTCAATTCAGGGAATCTATAATTCACCCCTCCACTTT. It codes for CASSVSIQGIYNSPLHF.

The V gene is TRBV5-5, the J gene TRBJ2-7; possibly TRBD1 for D (6 bases). V was pared by 0 bases and J by 2 bases, with 12 bases between. Germline V gives CDR1 SGHKS, CDR2 YYEKEE (reference sequence). The CDR3 spans 15 residues. CDR3: CASSLVTWDTYEQYF. The CDR3, as DNA: TGTGCCAGCAGCTTGGTTACGTGGGACACCTACGAGCAGTACTTC.

This clonotype was seen ten or more times. The chain recombines TRBV2 with TRBJ1-4; no clear D gene. The CDR3 loop spans 12 amino acids. V dropped 9 bases and J dropped 8 bases, with 13 bases sitting between them. Germline values: CDR1 SNHLY, CDR2 FYNNEI. This CDR3 is CASKSEGEKLFF. The CDR3 nucleotides are TGTGCCAGTAAGAGTGAAGGGGAAAAACTGTTTTTT.

There are a few counts of this clonotype. The rearrangement joins TRBV6-2 or TRBV6-3 to TRBJ2-7; D may correspond to TRBD1 or TRBD2 (5 bases each). The V end was cut by 8 bases, the J end by 5 bases, with 13 bases between. This CDR3 has 12 residues. Looked up from germline, CDR1 is MNHEY and CDR2 is SVGEGT. CDR3 nucleotide sequence: TGTGCCAGCGCTCGGGGACCTGACGAGCAGTACTTC. Translation gives CASARGPDEQYF.

The sample holds many counts of this clonotype. The V call is TRBV12-3 or TRBV12-4, the J call TRBJ2-3; the D gene is possibly TRBD2 (6 bases). CDR3 size: 16 residues. V was trimmed by 4 bases and J by 3 bases, leaving 17 bases between them. The CDR3 region has the DNA TGTGCCAGCAGTTCCGCCCTCGGAGCGGGTACAGATACGCAGTATTTT. Amino acid sequence: CASSSALGAGTDTQYF.

This chain uses TRBV20-1 with TRBJ1-5; tentative D call: TRBD1 (5 bases). The CDR3 totals 16 residues. From germline, CDR1 is DFQATT and CDR2 SNEGSKA (reference sequence). Trimming took off 0 bases at V and 4 bases at J, with 16 bases between the two ends. CDR3 bases: TGCAGTGCTAGAGATTGGGGCGGGGCCCTAAATCAGCCCCAGCATTTT. Its translation: CSARDWGGALNQPQHF.

The rearrangement links TRBV2 to TRBJ1-4; D might be TRBD1 (6 bases). Germline assignment: CDR1 SNHLY and CDR2 FYNNEI. This CDR3 contains 14 residues. Trimming pared 6 bases from V and 4 bases from J, leaving 12 bases between. CDR3 residues: CASRQQGGNEKLFF. The CDR3 DNA sequence: TGTGCCAGCAGACAACAGGGTGGTAATGAAAAACTGTTTTTT.

There are many counts of this clonotype. The chain is built from TRBV3-1 and TRBJ1-1, with D tentatively TRBD1 (6 bases). In germline, CDR1 is LGHDT, CDR2 YNNKEL (reference sequence). The CDR3 totals 15 residues. Between the trimmed V and J ends, which lost 4 bases and 5 bases, there was a span of 17 bases. DNA for the CDR3: TGTGCCAGCAGCCCCCAACACAGGGTCGGGACTGAAGCTTTCTTT. This gives the protein CASSPQHRVGTEAFF.

In the case of this clonotype: Just one base apart from a much larger clone, this may be a read error. The chain uses TRBV10-3 and TRBJ1-4; the match to TRBD1 covers 7 bases. CDR1 is ENHRY, CDR2 SYGVKD, per germline. This CDR3 comprises 16 residues. The CDR3 loop is CAISESETGSGGKLSF. CDR3 bases: TGTGCCATCAGTGAGTCGGAGACAGGGTCAGGGGGGAAACTGTCTTTT.

This clonotype came up a few times. V usage is TRBV6-1 and J usage is TRBJ2-7, with 10 bases aligning to TRBD2. In germline, CDR1 is MNHNS, CDR2 SASEGT. The CDR3 extends over 16 amino acids. J gave up 4 bases and V 2 bases, and 8 bases lay outside the gene matches. The CDR3 is CASSENPAGGLYEQYF. As DNA, the CDR3 is TGTGCCAGCAGTGAAAATCCAGCGGGGGGGCTGTACGAGCAGTACTTC.

J is TRBJ2-5 and V is TRBV30; D might be TRBD1 or TRBD2, each matching 5 bases. Trimming took off 5 bases at V and 0 bases at J, with 10 bases between the two ends. Germline V gene data show CDR1 as GTSNPN and CDR2 as SVGIG (reference sequence). This CDR3 has 13 amino acids. CDR3 residues: CAWLGTYQETQYF. The DNA for the CDR3 is TGTGCCTGGTTGGGGACCTACCAAGAGACCCAGTACTTC. Full variable domain (outside the CDR3, taken from reference TRBV30 and TRBJ2-5): SQTIHQWPATLVQPVGSPLSLECTVEGTSNPNLYWYRQAAGRGLQLLFYSVGIGQISSEVPQNLSASRPQDRQFILSSKKLLLSDSGFYLCAWLGTYQETQYFGPGTRLLVL.

This chain connects TRBV19 to TRBJ1-5; TRBD1 aligns across 12 bases. CDR3 length equals 14 residues. Germline V gene sequence: CDR1 LNHDA, CDR2 SQIVND (reference sequence). The J segment lost 5 bases and the V segment lost 10 bases, leaving 6 bases of the junction unmatched. CDR3 sequence reads: CAIAGTGGDQPQHF. The CDR3 DNA reads as TGTGCCATTGCCGGGACAGGGGGCGATCAGCCCCAGCATTTT.

This clonotype was observed a few times. The genes are TRBV6-2 or TRBV6-3 and TRBJ1-1; TRBD1 is a possible D gene (5 bases). This CDR3 comprises 11 residues. The V end was cut by 10 bases, the J end by 12 bases, with 18 bases between. Germline CDR1 MNHEY, CDR2 SVGEGT. The CDR3 loop reads CAIHEGQETFF. In nucleotides, the CDR3 is TGTGCCATCCACGAGGGGCAGGAAACTTTCTTT.

As to this clonotype: One end of the junction is discordant with germline, which a read error may explain. The genes are TRBV20-1 and TRBJ2-5; 10 bases line up with TRBD1. The CDR3 runs to 14 residues. Germline V gene lookup returns CDR1 DFQATT and CDR2 SNEGSKA (reference sequence). Here the CDR3 DNA reads TGCAGTACCAGGTCGACAGGGGGCTGGGAGACCCGGTACTTC. Residues: CSTRSTGGWETRYF.

This clonotype was seen repeatedly, ten times or more. The chain recombines TRBV5-6 with TRBJ1-2, with D unclear. The CDR3 length is 15 residues. Germline CDR1 reads SGHDT; CDR2 reads YYEEEE. V was shortened by 0 bases and J by 8 bases, with 17 bases between the two germline ends. The CDR3 coding sequence is TGTGCCAGCAGCTTGGCCATACACGAGCTAAGGGGCTACACCTTC. Protein product: CASSLAIHELRGYTF. Using reference TRBV5-6 and TRBJ1-2 for the parts outside the CDR3, the full variable domain is DAGVTQSPTHLIKTRGQQVTLRCSPKSGHDTVSWYQQALGQGPQFIFQYYEEEERQRGNFPDRFSGHQFPNYSSELNVNALLLGDSALYLCASSLAIHELRGYTFGSGTRLTVV.

The sample holds a few counts of this clonotype. The chain is built from TRBV4-1 and TRBJ2-2; tentative D call: TRBD1 (6 bases). Germline V lookup: CDR1 MGHRA, CDR2 YSYEKL. The CDR3 extends over 16 amino acids. Between the trimmed V and J ends, which lost 1 base and 7 bases, there was a span of 16 bases. The CDR3 coding sequence is TGCGCCAGCAGCCAAGGGACAGCCAGGCACGGCGGGGAGCTGTTTTTT. Amino acids: CASSQGTARHGGELFF.

The gene calls are TRBV11-2 and TRBJ1-6; the D is unclear. The CDR3 is 14 residues long. Germline V gives CDR1 SGHAT, CDR2 FQNNGV. The V end was cut by 3 bases, the J end by 4 bases, with 7 bases between. The CDR3: CASSFSGYNSPLHF. The CDR3 nucleotides are TGTGCCAGCAGCTTTTCAGGTTATAATTCACCCCTCCACTTT.